The clone carrying this TCR beta chain was found a few times. Its antigen is undetermined. The sample is drawn from a study of cytomegalovirus exposure and HLA in healthy donors. Points from the study as a whole: It was taken for granted in presence/absence analyses that sequencing depth across donors was roughly uniform.

In the PCR, 60 Vbeta and 13 Jbeta primers were used. Measured with immunoSEQ multiplex PCR; TCRdb has only the in-frame clones, and not every one. Of over 200,000 clones listed, 82% are singletons. CDR1 and CDR2 (germline): SGDLS, YYNGEE. The CDR3 has 17 amino acids. V was clipped by 0 bases and J by 9 bases; unmatched bases: 7. The sequenced sample consisted of PBMCs. V and J are TRBV9 and TRBJ2-1; 15 positions match TRBD2. This TCR came from a woman aged 35 to 49 in good health and CMV-seropositive. The CDR3 sequence is CASSVARTSGGGSEQFF. CDR3 coding DNA: TGTGCCAGCAGCGTAGCCAGGACTAGCGGGGGGGGCTCTGAGCAGTTCTTC.